This T cell receptor (beta chain) was captured by sequencing in a study of blood T cell repertoires in COVID-19. The overall study: From the United States, Italy and Spain came samples of acute and convalescent COVID-19. T cells, B-cell-depleted T cells, or PBMCs supplied cDNA or gDNA.

Under the authors' procedure: The authors estimated nucleated cell counts from reference gene primer amplification. Clones were sequenced by immunoSEQ multiplex PCR, and TCRdb holds only the in-frame ones, with some missing. V and J calls plus clone size are reproduced from that table; the DNA served to infer D and trimming. The sample yields approximately 500,000 clones, 70% to 90% seen once. The origin of this receptor is a human donor in a cohort sampled during active COVID-19. Specimen: peripheral blood.

The DNA for the CDR3 is TGTGCCAGCAGCCGACAGGGTGACTATGGCTACACCTTC. This translates into CASSRQGDYGYTF. The chain has TRBV12-3 or TRBV12-4 and TRBJ1-2; 7 nucleotides agree with TRBD1. The CDR3 length is 13 residues. The trim removed 6 bases at V and 3 bases at J, leaving 4 bases unmatched.